The 25 T cell receptor beta chains below all came from one sample that was sequenced in a study of blood T cells in healthy people across ages. Next came a second PCR, run for about 6 to 12 cycles, which used a sample-barcoded 5' primer along with a J-beta primer mix. TCRdb fed the 5' RACE reads into MiXCR, producing one record per CDR3 protein. The sample records 1.5 million to 2 million distinct CDR3 sequences, roughly 27% being singletons. The sequencing input was blood. The source of these receptors is a woman aged 25 to 39 in good health.

The chain carries TRBV7-6 and TRBJ2-1; the D is unclear. V was trimmed by 5 bases and J by 8 bases, leaving 13 bases between them. The CDR3 length is 13 residues. The V gene's germline CDR1 is SGHVS and CDR2 FNYEAQ. CDR3 nucleotides: TGTGCCAGCAGCCCGGCTGTTTACCATGAGCAGTTCTTC. The encoded protein is CASSPAVYHEQFF.

The chain recombines TRBV5-8 with TRBJ2-7, with 8 bases identical to TRBD1. There are 16 residues in the CDR3. Germline V gene sequence: CDR1 SGHTS, CDR2 YDEGEE. V shed 4 bases, J shed 6 bases, and the junction held 15 bases outside the gene matches. Here the CDR3 DNA reads TGTGCCAGCAGCCCCCGACAGGGGCTCCCTCAGGGCGAGCAGTACTTC. Translated: CASSPRQGLPQGEQYF.

A note on this clonotype: A junction end diverges from the germline sequence, so it may reflect a read error. This sequence joins TRBV15 and TRBJ2-5; maybe TRBD1 (5 bases). The J call may be wrong; the DNA end is better matched by TRBJ2-4. Germline values: CDR1 LNHNV, CDR2 YYDKDF (reference sequence). The CDR3 has 16 residues. The CDR3 spells CAASRPRVSAKNIQYF. CDR3 bases: TGTGCCGCCAGCCGCCCCAGGGTTTCCGCCAAAAACATTCAGTACTTC.

The chain links TRBV11-3 to TRBJ2-1; D unclear. The CDR3 is 16 residues long. Germline-derived CDR1 and CDR2 are SGHNT and YENEEA. V dropped 5 bases and J dropped 3 bases, with 17 bases sitting between them. CDR3 nucleotides: TGTGCCAGCAGCCCCAGGACCTCCGCCCTCTACAATGAGCAGTTCTTC. Translation: CASSPRTSALYNEQFF.

The chain is built from TRBV6-5 and TRBJ2-5, with 11 bases aligning to TRBD2. The V gene end was trimmed by 7 bases and the J gene end by 4 bases; junction bases not matched to a gene: 5. CDR1 is MNHEY, CDR2 SVGAGI, per germline. The CDR3 spans 14 residues. This CDR3 reads CASTVSGGAETQYF. CDR3 in DNA: TGTGCCAGCACCGTTAGCGGGGGGGCAGAGACCCAGTACTTC.

The chain employs TRBV7-2 and TRBJ2-3; D uncertain. Trimming took off 5 bases at V and 3 bases at J, with 15 bases between the two ends. The CDR3 loop spans 15 amino acids. CDR1 SGHTA and CDR2 FQGNSA come from the germline V gene. CDR3 loop: CASSPNDWATDTQYF. The CDR3 DNA reads as TGTGCCAGCAGCCCTAATGACTGGGCAACAGATACGCAGTATTTT.

The V call is TRBV20-1, the J call TRBJ2-7, with 8 bases that match TRBD1. The germline V gene encodes CDR1 DFQATT and CDR2 SNEGSKA (reference sequence). The CDR3 is 13 amino acids. CDR3 in DNA: TGCAGGGCCCGGGACAGGCGCTCCTACGAGCAGTACTTC. Translated: CRARDRRSYEQYF.

This clonotype was seen a handful of times. This chain uses TRBV12-3 or TRBV12-4 with TRBJ2-3; D call uncertain. The CDR3 runs to 14 residues. V was trimmed by 3 bases and J by 4 bases, leaving 11 bases between them. The CDR3 region has the DNA TGTGCCAGCAGTTTCGGGCAGCGCGCAGATACGCAGTATTTT. The encoded protein is CASSFGQRADTQYF.

The chain uses TRBV9 and TRBJ2-5; D may correspond to TRBD1 or TRBD2 (5 bases each). The CDR3 length is 16 residues. The germline V gene encodes CDR1 SGDLS and CDR2 YYNGEE. V gave up 0 bases and J gave up 5 bases, with 17 bases separating them. DNA of the CDR3: TGTGCCAGCAGCGTAGGAAGCGGCAGGGTTGAGGAGACCCAGTACTTC. Translation: CASSVGSGRVEETQYF.

The V and J genes are TRBV5-5 and TRBJ2-1; perhaps TRBD2 as D (7 bases). CDR3 length: 14 amino acids. In germline, CDR1 is SGHKS, CDR2 YYEKEE (reference sequence). Trimming removed 3 bases from V and 6 bases from J, with 13 bases in between. CDR3 residues: CASSWGGGPNEQFF. CDR3 DNA: TGTGCCAGCAGCTGGGGGGGGGGCCCCAATGAGCAGTTCTTC.

This clonotype was found a few times. This chain connects TRBV12-3 or TRBV12-4 to TRBJ1-5, with D perhaps matching TRBD1 (6 bases). The V gene lost 6 bases and the J gene lost 7 bases, with 16 bases spanning the gap. The CDR3 has 14 residues. CDR3 sequence reads: CASRRDRMDQPQHF. CDR3 in DNA: TGTGCCAGCAGGCGCGACAGGATGGACCAGCCCCAGCATTTT.

This chain connects TRBV7-9 to TRBJ2-6, with D perhaps assigned TRBD1 or TRBD2 (5 bases each). V lost 6 bases and J 2 bases, leaving 14 bases between the germline ends. Germline V gives CDR1 SEHNR, CDR2 FQNEAQ (reference sequence). This CDR3 comprises 16 residues. The CDR3 DNA reads as TGTGCCAGCAGGGGGGAGTTTGGGGCTGGGGCCAACGTCCTGACTTTC. This sequence encodes CASRGEFGAGANVLTF.

There are many counts of this clonotype. CDR3 in DNA: TGCAGTGCAGGAAGCGCTAGCGGGAGATACGAGCAGTACTTC. Protein product: CSAGSASGRYEQYF. This rearrangement joins TRBV20-1 to TRBJ2-7; 10 bases are shared with TRBD2. J was trimmed by 4 bases and V by 6 bases; bases with no gene match: 9. Per the germline V gene, CDR1 is DFQATT and CDR2 is SNEGSKA (reference sequence). The CDR3 sequence is 14 residues long.

This chain links TRBV7-2 with TRBJ1-1; D remains ambiguous. Germline V gene lookup returns CDR1 SGHTA and CDR2 FQGNSA. CDR3 length equals 15 residues. The ends were cut back, 1 base at V and 0 bases at J, with 9 bases in the middle. The CDR3 here is CASSLGVGMNTEAFF. Here the CDR3 DNA reads TGTGCCAGCAGCTTAGGGGTGGGGATGAACACTGAAGCTTTCTTT.

J is TRBJ2-1 and V is TRBV20-1, with 7 bases matching TRBD2. The CDR3 has 15 residues. The ends lost 0 bases at V and 4 bases at J; junction bases unmatched: 6. Germline-derived CDR1 and CDR2 are DFQATT and SNEGSKA (reference sequence). This CDR3 is CSARDRASGYNEQFF. In nucleotides, the CDR3 is TGCAGTGCTAGAGATCGGGCTAGCGGATACAATGAGCAGTTCTTC.

The chain carries TRBV6-6 and TRBJ2-3; D tentatively fits TRBD1 or TRBD2 (5 bases each). Germline CDR1 reads MNHNY; CDR2 reads SVGAGI (reference sequence). This CDR3 region has 14 residues. Between the trimmed V and J ends, which lost 8 bases and 3 bases, there was a span of 15 bases. The CDR3 DNA reads TGTGCCAGCGATCGGAAGAGGGGAACAGATACGCAGTATTTT. Protein: CASDRKRGTDTQYF.

This chain uses TRBV27 with TRBJ2-5; 8 bases line up with TRBD1. The CDR3 runs 15 residues. Unmatched junction bases numbered 7, after V lost 5 bases and J lost 2 bases. Germline V gene data show CDR1 as MNHEY and CDR2 as SMNVEV (reference sequence). The CDR3 nucleotides are TGTGCCAGCAGTCTGGGACAGGATACACAAGAGACCCAGTACTTC. Protein: CASSLGQDTQETQYF.

This clonotype was picked up many times. The rearrangement links TRBV6-5 to TRBJ2-7; D might be TRBD1 (6 bases). CDR3 length: 16 amino acids. V dropped 4 bases and J dropped 1 base, with 17 bases sitting between them. Germline lookup yields CDR1 MNHEY and CDR2 SVGAGI. The CDR3 protein is CASSLGPGTFSYEQYF. The CDR3 bases are TGTGCCAGCAGTTTAGGCCCGGGGACATTTTCCTACGAGCAGTACTTC.

This clonotype was observed many times. This chain links TRBV20-1 with TRBJ2-7; 10 nucleotides match TRBD1. Germline CDR1 and CDR2: DFQATT and SNEGSKA (reference sequence). V trimming: 1 base; J trimming: 5 bases; junction bases outside the gene matches: 8. The CDR3 covers 15 residues. DNA of the CDR3: TGCAGTGCTAGAGCTGCCGGGACAGGGGCCCACGAGCAGTACTTC. Amino acid sequence: CSARAAGTGAHEQYF.

V usage is TRBV7-2 and J usage is TRBJ1-1; the D is unclear. The CDR3 has 14 residues. V gave up 4 bases and J gave up 2 bases, with 11 bases separating them. Germline values: CDR1 SGHTA, CDR2 FQGNSA. CDR3 residues: CASSSGSTNTEAFF. The CDR3, as DNA: TGTGCCAGCAGCTCCGGGTCGACTAACACTGAAGCTTTCTTT. The complete variable domain, with remaining parts taken from reference TRBV7-2 and TRBJ1-1, reads GAGVSQSPSNKVTEKGKDVELRCDPISGHTALYWYRQSLGQGLEFLIYFQGNSAPDKSGLPSDRFSAERTGGSVSTLTIQRTQQEDSAVYLCASSSGSTNTEAFFGQGTRLTVV.

V and J are TRBV5-6 and TRBJ2-1; D is uncertain. V was trimmed by 2 bases and J by 6 bases, leaving 12 bases between them. This CDR3 comprises 14 residues. Per the germline V gene, CDR1 is SGHDT and CDR2 is YYEEEE. CDR3 residues: CASSLQLRGNEQFF. Written as DNA, the CDR3 is TGTGCCAGCAGCTTACAGCTGAGAGGCAATGAGCAGTTCTTC.

This clonotype was observed a handful of times. The gene calls are TRBV12-3 or TRBV12-4 and TRBJ2-3; no clear D gene. The V and J ends lost 3 bases and 9 bases respectively, with 16 bases between them. This CDR3 has 14 amino acids. CDR3: CASSFGATPGTQYF. The CDR3 DNA reads as TGTGCCAGCAGTTTTGGAGCGACCCCGGGCACGCAGTATTTT.

This clonotype was observed a few times. The rearrangement joins TRBV24-1 to TRBJ2-1; D perhaps matches TRBD2 (6 bases). Trimming pared 7 bases from V and 7 bases from J, leaving 13 bases between. This CDR3 region has 13 residues. Germline-derived CDR1 and CDR2 are KGHDR and SFDVKD. CDR3 DNA sequence: TGTGCCACCAGCGGCGGGGCGGGTAATGAGCAGTTCTTC. Translation: CATSGGAGNEQFF.

Many counts were recorded for this clonotype. This sequence joins TRBV15 and TRBJ2-7; 10 positions agree with TRBD2. With 4 bases clipped from V and 0 bases from J, the junction kept 3 bases outside the gene matches. The CDR3 is made up of 15 amino acids. Germline V gene sequence: CDR1 LNHNV, CDR2 YYDKDF (reference sequence). The CDR3 coding sequence is TGTGCCACCAGCATATTAGCGGGGGGCTCCTACGAGCAGTACTTC. This translates into CATSILAGGSYEQYF.

This clonotype has only a few counts. The chain carries TRBV29-1 and TRBJ2-1; tentative D call: TRBD2 (6 bases). This CDR3 is built from 15 residues. Germline CDR1 reads SQVTM; CDR2 reads ANQGSEA. The V end lost 5 bases, the J end lost 0 bases, and 14 bases lay between the germline ends. The CDR3 reads CSVSLATSSYNEQFF. DNA for the CDR3: TGCAGCGTTTCGCTAGCGACGAGCTCCTACAATGAGCAGTTCTTC.